Shown below are 15 T cell receptor beta chains from a single sample sequenced in a study of blood T cell repertoires in COVID-19 (dated by TCRdb to about 2020). Receptor amplification or capture employed the immunoSEQ multiplex PCR assay. The immuneACCESS repertoire file appears here via TCRdb, limited to in-frame rearrangements. These files lack a portion of the clones; in checked studies, under half of the deficit traces to unresolved V genes, and the cause of the others is not known. This sample is represented by roughly 220,000 clones; roughly nine tenths of them were singletons. Roughly 10% of the sample rests with the top ten. Sequenced material: peripheral blood. The source of these receptors is a woman between 50 and 59 years old with COVID-19, enrolled during active disease.

The chain joins TRBV13 to TRBJ2-5; the match to TRBD2 covers 12 bases. The CDR3 totals 17 residues. The germline CDR1 and CDR2 sequences are PRHDT and FYEKMQ (reference sequence). V gave up 0 bases and J gave up 4 bases; unmatched junction bases: 6. CDR3 protein: CASSLGLAGGLPETQYF. CDR3 in DNA: TGTGCCAGCAGCTTAGGCCTAGCGGGGGGGCTTCCAGAGACCCAGTACTTC.

The chain links TRBV19 to TRBJ2-3, with TRBD2 identical over 7 bases. Germline V gene lookup returns CDR1 LNHDA and CDR2 SQIVND (reference sequence). V was pared by 1 base and J by 0 bases, with 16 bases of the junction left unmatched. This CDR3 has 20 residues. In DNA form, the CDR3 reads TGTGCCAGTAGTATAGGGGTTCGGTCTCGGGGCGGGGGTAGCACAGATACGCAGTATTTT. Translated, it gives CASSIGVRSRGGGSTDTQYF. Based on the CDR3 plus reference TRBV19 and TRBJ2-3, the full variable domain is DGGITQSPKYLFRKEGQNVTLSCEQNLNHDAMYWYRQDPGQGLRLIYYSQIVNDFQKGDIAEGYSVSREKKESFPLTVTSAQKNPTAFYLCASSIGVRSRGGGSTDTQYFGPGTRLTVL.

This clone was counted only a few times. At one of its ends the junction is not consistent with the germline gene, which may arise from a read error. V and J are TRBV19 and TRBJ1-5; the D gene is possibly TRBD1 (5 bases). CDR3 length: 13 amino acids. CDR1 is LNHDA, CDR2 SQIVND, per germline (reference sequence). The CDR3 sequence: CASRIGANQPQHF. DNA of the CDR3: TGTGCCAGTAGAATAGGGGCTAATCAGCCCCAGCATTTT.

The chain has TRBV30 and TRBJ1-6; 8 nucleotides agree with TRBD1. CDR3 size: 13 residues. Germline V gene sequence: CDR1 GTSNPN, CDR2 SVGIG (reference sequence). After removal of 2 bases from V and 7 bases from J, the junction contained 1 base not matched to a gene. The CDR3 DNA reads as TGTGCCTGGAGTACAGGGGGAAATTCACCCCTCCACTTT. It yields the protein CAWSTGGNSPLHF. The full variable domain, in which reference TRBV30 and TRBJ1-6 provide the parts outside the CDR3, is SQTIHQWPATLVQPVGSPLSLECTVEGTSNPNLYWYRQAAGRGLQLLFYSVGIGQISSEVPQNLSASRPQDRQFILSSKKLLLSDSGFYLCAWSTGGNSPLHFGNGTRLTVT.

The chain employs TRBV6-6 and TRBJ2-5, with 14 positions matching TRBD2. The CDR3 is made up of 17 amino acids. V was clipped by 5 bases and J by 3 bases; unmatched bases: 8. Per germline, CDR1 MNHNY and CDR2 SVGAGI (reference sequence). The CDR3 loop is CASSPGTSGGQKETQYF. For the CDR3, the DNA is TGTGCCAGCAGTCCCGGGACTAGCGGGGGCCAAAAAGAGACCCAGTACTTC.

This chain connects TRBV19 to TRBJ1-2; 8 nucleotides agree with TRBD1. CDR3 length: 14 amino acids. Trimming cost V 3 bases and J 3 bases; bases outside gene matches: 3. Germline CDR1 reads LNHDA; CDR2 reads SQIVND (reference sequence). CDR3 in amino acids: CASSIRTGHYGYTF. CDR3 in DNA: TGTGCCAGTAGTATCCGGACAGGGCACTATGGCTACACCTTC.

The gene calls are TRBV6-5 and TRBJ1-6; D is uncertain. V lost 7 bases and J lost 0, with 10 bases in between. The CDR3 spans 15 residues. In germline, CDR1 is MNHEY, CDR2 SVGAGI. The CDR3 here is CASKSTLSYNSPLHF. The CDR3 nucleotides are TGTGCCAGCAAATCTACCCTCTCCTATAATTCACCCCTCCACTTT.

V is TRBV7-9 and J is TRBJ2-7, with TRBD1 identical over 7 bases. CDR1 is SEHNR and CDR2 is FQNEAQ in the germline V gene (reference sequence). The CDR3 runs to 13 residues. V lost 2 bases to trimming and J lost 5 bases; unmatched junction nucleotides: 3. The CDR3 spells CASSLKGGHEQYF. The CDR3 nucleotides are TGTGCCAGCAGCTTAAAAGGGGGCCACGAGCAGTACTTC. Full variable domain (rest looked up from reference TRBV7-9 and TRBJ2-7): DTGVSQNPRHKITKRGQNVTFRCDPISEHNRLYWYRQTLGQGPEFLTYFQNEAQLEKSRLLSDRFSAERPKGSFSTLEIQRTEQGDSAMYLCASSLKGGHEQYFGPGTRLTVT.

The genes are TRBV10-3 and TRBJ1-2, with TRBD1 matching 7 bases. This CDR3 spans 14 amino acids. V lost 3 bases, J lost 10 bases, and 11 bases stayed unmatched. The germline V gene encodes CDR1 ENHRY and CDR2 SYGVKD. This CDR3 is CAISESTGKGVYTF. In nucleotides, the CDR3 is TGTGCCATCAGTGAATCGACAGGGAAGGGAGTCTACACCTTC.

This clone has only one observation. This rearrangement joins TRBV11-3 to TRBJ1-2; TRBD1 aligns across 8 bases. The CDR3 loop spans 19 amino acids. V shed 5 bases, J shed 8 bases, and the junction held 25 bases outside the gene matches. Germline CDR1 reads SGHNT; CDR2 reads YENEEA. CDR3 protein: CASSTRTRTGKKSLGGYTF. CDR3 coding DNA: TGTGCCAGCAGCACCCGAACGAGGACAGGGAAGAAAAGTTTGGGCGGCTACACCTTC.

V is TRBV5-6 and J is TRBJ1-2; 12 bases match TRBD1. V dropped 4 bases and J dropped 4; count of bases not matched to a gene: 11. CDR1 is SGHDT, CDR2 YYEEEE, per germline. The CDR3 contains 17 residues. CDR3 protein: CASSPGDRGLGGYGYTF. The CDR3 coding sequence is TGTGCCAGCAGCCCGGGGGACAGGGGGCTGGGAGGCTATGGCTACACCTTC.

The V call is TRBV9, the J call TRBJ2-3; D possibly corresponds to TRBD2 (7 bases). CDR3 length: 14 residues. The V gene lost 9 bases and the J gene lost 4 bases, with 18 bases spanning the gap. The germline V gene has CDR1 SGDLS and CDR2 YYNGEE. The CDR3 DNA reads TGTGCCACTTCGCCGGGGGGCCATGCAGATACGCAGTATTTT. Translation: CATSPGGHADTQYF.

The V and J genes are TRBV5-4 and TRBJ2-7; TRBD1 might be the D (6 bases). The CDR3 loop spans 15 amino acids. With 4 bases removed from V and 3 bases from J, the gap between germline ends came to 17 bases. Per the germline V gene, CDR1 is SGHNT and CDR2 is YYREEE (reference sequence). The CDR3 DNA is TGTGCCAGCAGCCCCCTACGACAGGCGAACTACGAGCAGTACTTC. This translates into CASSPLRQANYEQYF.

The chain uses TRBV6-5 and TRBJ1-1; 9 nucleotides agree with TRBD1. The CDR3 extends over 16 amino acids. V was clipped by 6 bases and J by 7 bases; unmatched bases: 15. From germline, CDR1 is MNHEY and CDR2 SVGAGI. CDR3 in amino acids: CASSYVRDRDMSEAFF. CDR3 nucleotides: TGTGCCAGCAGCTACGTACGGGACAGGGATATGAGTGAAGCTTTCTTT.

This chain uses TRBV20-1 with TRBJ1-2; TRBD1 agrees at 9 bases. Germline lookup yields CDR1 DFQATT and CDR2 SNEGSKA (reference sequence). The V gene end was trimmed by 3 bases and the J gene end by 3 bases; junction bases not matched to a gene: 5. There are 14 residues in the CDR3. CDR3 DNA sequence: TGCAGTGCTAGTGGGACAGGGACGGACTATGGCTACACCTTC. It translates to CSASGTGTDYGYTF.